The 19 T cell receptor beta chains given below trace back to one sample, sequenced in a study of blood T cell repertoires in COVID-19. Clones were read by immunoSEQ multiplex PCR, and TCRdb kept only the in-frame ones, dropping some. The sample has more than 90,000 clones; 85% are singletons. Sequencing was performed on peripheral blood. The receptors stem from an elderly man with acute or convalescent COVID-19.

The J gene is TRBJ1-1, the V gene TRBV19; TRBD1 matches at 7 bases. From germline, CDR1 is LNHDA and CDR2 SQIVND (reference sequence). V trimming: 5 bases; J trimming: 0 bases; junction bases outside the gene matches: 6. The CDR3 is made up of 15 amino acids. Here the CDR3 DNA reads TGTGCCAGTAGTCGACGACAGGGCATGAACACTGAAGCTTTCTTT. It codes for CASSRRQGMNTEAFF.

V gene TRBV19 combines with J gene TRBJ1-6, with 7 bases aligning to TRBD1. The CDR3 consists of 15 residues. Germline loops: CDR1 LNHDA, CDR2 SQIVND (reference sequence). Unmatched junction bases numbered 10, after V lost 7 bases and J lost 7 bases. Here the CDR3 reads CASNTMDRTNSPLHF. CDR3 nucleotide sequence: TGTGCCAGTAATACGATGGACAGGACAAATTCACCCCTCCACTTT.

The rearrangement uses TRBV10-3 and TRBJ2-3; 10 bases align to TRBD2. With V trimmed by 6 bases and J by 6 bases, 6 bases remained unmatched. This CDR3 region has 14 residues. Per the germline V gene, CDR1 is ENHRY and CDR2 is SYGVKD. The CDR3 DNA follows: TGTGCCATCAGGAATAGCGGGAGGAGGGATACGCAGTATTTT. It codes for CAIRNSGRRDTQYF.

The CDR3 DNA sequence: TGTGCCAGCAGTCATCGGGGGACAGGGAACGAGCAGTACTTC. Residues: CASSHRGTGNEQYF. This sequence joins TRBV2 and TRBJ2-7; 9 nucleotides agree with TRBD1. V lost 5 bases and J lost 5; bases outside the gene matches: 7. The CDR3 has 14 amino acids. CDR1 and CDR2 from the germline V gene are SNHLY and FYNNEI.

In its sample, this clone was seen a few times. The chain recombines TRBV19 with TRBJ2-1, with 12 bases that match TRBD1. J was trimmed by 9 bases and V by 3 bases; bases with no gene match: 6. This CDR3 region has 15 residues. Germline values: CDR1 LNHDA, CDR2 SQIVND (reference sequence). The CDR3 bases are TGTGCCAGTAGTATTAGGGACAGGGGGCGCGTTGAGCAGTTCTTC. This translates into CASSIRDRGRVEQFF.

The J gene is TRBJ1-5, the V gene TRBV23-1; 7 bases map to TRBD1. TRBV23-1 is labeled an ORF, and its function is uncertain. This CDR3 comprises 18 residues. Trimming removed 3 bases from V and 5 bases from J; junction bases left unmatched: 16. CDR3 sequence reads: CASSHDRDRSSGYQPQHF. The CDR3 DNA reads as TGCGCCAGCAGTCACGACCGGGACAGATCGTCGGGGTATCAGCCCCAGCATTTT.

As DNA, the CDR3 is TGTGCCGTCTCGGGGGGCCAGAGACAAGAGACCCAGTACTTC. Translation: CAVSGGQRQETQYF. The rearrangement joins TRBV28 to TRBJ2-5; perhaps TRBD2 as D (7 bases). V was trimmed by 11 bases and J by 2 bases, leaving 18 bases between them. Germline CDR1 MDHEN, CDR2 SYDVKM. The CDR3 length is 14 residues.

A single count supports this clone. The rearrangement joins TRBV5-1 to TRBJ2-5; 8 bases fit TRBD1. The CDR3 extends over 15 amino acids. The germline V gene encodes CDR1 SGHRS and CDR2 YFSETQ. With V trimmed by 0 bases and J by 6 bases, 7 bases remained unmatched. The CDR3 coding sequence is TGCGCCAGCAGCTTGGCCCCGGACAGGGTGAAGACCCAGTACTTC. Encoded protein: CASSLAPDRVKTQYF.

Worth noting for this clone: At the DNA level, this CDR3 is encoded by other sequences in the same sample as well. V gene TRBV5-1 combines with J gene TRBJ1-5; 7 bases match TRBD1. V trimming: 0 bases; J trimming: 4 bases; junction bases outside the gene matches: 1. The CDR3 totals 14 residues. CDR1 SGHRS and CDR2 YFSETQ come from the germline V gene. Here the CDR3 DNA reads TGCGCCAGCAGCTTGGAACAGGGGAATCAGCCCCAGCATTTT. Its protein is CASSLEQGNQPQHF.

The V gene is TRBV28, the J gene TRBJ2-4; 8 bases are a match to TRBD2. The CDR3 length is 18 residues. V lost 1 base to trimming and J lost 1 base; unmatched junction nucleotides: 9. The germline gives CDR1 MDHEN, CDR2 SYDVKM. The DNA of the CDR3 is TGTGCCAGCAGTTTATCCCCTAGCGGGCTCGGTGCCAAAAACATTCAGTACTTC. Translating it yields CASSLSPSGLGAKNIQYF.

The chain is built from TRBV28 and TRBJ1-3; unclear D gene. The germline V gene has CDR1 MDHEN and CDR2 SYDVKM. The CDR3 is made up of 15 amino acids. V dropped 6 bases and J dropped 4 bases, with 16 bases sitting between them. The CDR3, as DNA: TGTGCCAGCAGCCCCCTGGGGAGTTCAGGAAACACCATATATTTT. It is translated as CASSPLGSSGNTIYF. Full variable domain (outside the CDR3, taken from reference TRBV28 and TRBJ1-3): DVKVTQSSRYLVKRTGEKVFLECVQDMDHENMFWYRQDPGLGLRLIYFSYDVKMKEKGDIPEGYSVSREKKERFSLILESASTNQTSMYLCASSPLGSSGNTIYFGEGSWLTVV.

The chain combines TRBV19 with TRBJ1-1, with 10 bases lining up with TRBD1. Germline V gene data show CDR1 as LNHDA and CDR2 as SQIVND (reference sequence). Trimming took 7 bases from V and 4 from J; bases not matched to a gene: 6. CDR3 size: 14 residues. CDR3 nucleotides: TGTGCCAGTACCCCGGACAGGGGGAGCACTGAAGCTTTCTTT. Translation: CASTPDRGSTEAFF.

This chain links TRBV5-1 with TRBJ1-6, with a tentative D call TRBD1 (5 bases). V was pared by 3 bases and J by 6 bases, with 10 bases between. Germline V gives CDR1 SGHRS, CDR2 YFSETQ. There are 14 residues in the CDR3. DNA of the CDR3: TGCGCCAGCAGCTCCAGTGGGGCTAATTCACCCCTCCACTTT. Amino acids: CASSSSGANSPLHF.

CDR3 amino acids: CASSQEGLTGLADGYTF. The CDR3 DNA reads as TGTGCCAGCAGCCAAGAGGGTTTAACAGGGTTAGCCGATGGCTACACCTTC. This sequence joins TRBV3-1 (or the pseudogene TRBV3-2) and TRBJ1-2; maybe TRBD1 (6 bases). Germline assignment: CDR1 LGHDT and CDR2 YNNKEL (reference sequence). Trimming pared 0 bases from V and 6 bases from J, leaving 20 bases between. This CDR3 spans 17 amino acids.

The chain recombines TRBV25-1 with TRBJ2-3, with 8 positions matching TRBD2. This CDR3 is 16 amino acids long. The trim removed 4 bases at V and 5 bases at J, leaving 11 bases unmatched. The germline V gene has CDR1 MGHDK and CDR2 SYGVNS. The chain's CDR3 is CASSVRGGLAGDTQYF. The CDR3, as DNA: TGTGCCAGCAGTGTCCGTGGCGGACTAGCTGGAGATACGCAGTATTTT.

The rearrangement uses TRBV28 and TRBJ1-1; no clear D gene. The V gene lost 2 bases and the J gene lost 1 base, with 11 bases spanning the gap. The germline V gene has CDR1 MDHEN and CDR2 SYDVKM. The CDR3 runs to 15 residues. CDR3 nucleotide sequence: TGTGCCAGCAGTTTAACGGAGTATTCGAACACTGAAGCTTTCTTT. It codes for CASSLTEYSNTEAFF.

The rearrangement uses TRBV30 and TRBJ2-2; 15 positions match TRBD2. The CDR3 is 20 residues long. V shed 1 base, J shed 5 bases, and the junction held 14 bases outside the gene matches. Germline CDR1 and CDR2: GTSNPN and SVGIG (reference sequence). For the CDR3, the DNA is TGTGCCTGGAGTGCCAATCTCGGACTAGCGGGAGGGGTATGGACCGGGGAGCTGTTTTTT. This sequence encodes CAWSANLGLAGGVWTGELFF.

The table lists this clone with a count of one. The CDR3 nucleotides are TGCGCCAGCAGCTTGCTAGCGGGAGGACCTATGAACACCGGGGAGCTGTTTTTT. Translating gives CASSLLAGGPMNTGELFF. V usage is TRBV5-1 and J usage is TRBJ2-2; 11 bases match TRBD2. Germline V gene data show CDR1 as SGHRS and CDR2 as YFSETQ. CDR3 size: 18 residues. Trimming took 1 base from V and 1 from J; bases not matched to a gene: 6.

The V gene is TRBV5-5, the J gene TRBJ2-7, with 13 bases fitting TRBD2. V dropped 3 bases and J dropped 3; count of bases not matched to a gene: 3. The CDR3 loop spans 15 amino acids. Germline loops: CDR1 SGHKS, CDR2 YYEKEE (reference sequence). As DNA, the CDR3 is TGTGCCAGCAGCTGGACTAGCGGGAGTTTCTACGAGCAGTACTTC. This translates into CASSWTSGSFYEQYF.